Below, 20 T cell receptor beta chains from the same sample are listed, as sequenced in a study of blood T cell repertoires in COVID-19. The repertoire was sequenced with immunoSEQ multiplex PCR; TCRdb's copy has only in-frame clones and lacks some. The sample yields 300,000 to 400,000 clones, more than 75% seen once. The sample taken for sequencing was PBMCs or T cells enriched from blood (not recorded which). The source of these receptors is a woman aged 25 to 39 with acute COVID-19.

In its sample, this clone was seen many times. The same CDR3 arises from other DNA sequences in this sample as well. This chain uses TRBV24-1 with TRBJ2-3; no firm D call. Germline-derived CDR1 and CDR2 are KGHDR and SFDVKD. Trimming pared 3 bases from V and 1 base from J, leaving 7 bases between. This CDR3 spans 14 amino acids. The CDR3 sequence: CATSDPTGTDTQYF. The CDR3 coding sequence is TGTGCCACCAGTGATCCTACTGGCACAGATACGCAGTATTTT.

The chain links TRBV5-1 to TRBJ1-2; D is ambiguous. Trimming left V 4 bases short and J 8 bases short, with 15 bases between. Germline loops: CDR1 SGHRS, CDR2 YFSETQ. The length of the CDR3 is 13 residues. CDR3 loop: CASSNVGVQGYTF. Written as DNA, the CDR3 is TGCGCCAGCAGCAACGTCGGGGTACAGGGCTACACCTTC. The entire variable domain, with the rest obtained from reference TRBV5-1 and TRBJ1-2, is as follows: KAGVTQTPRYLIKTRGQQVTLSCSPISGHRSVSWYQQTPGQGLQFLFEYFSETQRNKGNFPGRFSGRQFSNSRSEMNVSTLELGDSALYLCASSNVGVQGYTFGSGTRLTVV.

CDR3 in amino acids: CASSFEADTQYF. The DNA of the CDR3 is TGTGCCAGCAGCTTCGAGGCAGATACGCAGTATTTT. V and J are TRBV7-2 and TRBJ2-3; D remains unclear. In germline, CDR1 is SGHTA, CDR2 FQGNSA. Trimming cost V 3 bases and J 4 bases, with 5 bases left between them. The CDR3 covers 12 residues.

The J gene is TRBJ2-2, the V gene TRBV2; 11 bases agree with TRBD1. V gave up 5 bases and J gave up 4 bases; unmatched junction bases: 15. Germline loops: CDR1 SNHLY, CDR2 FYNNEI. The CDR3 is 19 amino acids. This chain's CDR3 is CASSSGQGVSLGGTGELFF. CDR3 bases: TGTGCCAGCAGTTCGGGACAGGGGGTGAGCTTAGGTGGCACCGGGGAGCTGTTTTTT.

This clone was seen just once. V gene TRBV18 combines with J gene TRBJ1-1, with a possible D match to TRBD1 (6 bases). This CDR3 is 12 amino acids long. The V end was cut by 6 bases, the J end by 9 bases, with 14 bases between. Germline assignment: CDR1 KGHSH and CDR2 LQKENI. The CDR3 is CASSSRQDQAFF. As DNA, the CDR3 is TGTGCCAGCTCCTCGCGACAGGACCAAGCTTTCTTT.

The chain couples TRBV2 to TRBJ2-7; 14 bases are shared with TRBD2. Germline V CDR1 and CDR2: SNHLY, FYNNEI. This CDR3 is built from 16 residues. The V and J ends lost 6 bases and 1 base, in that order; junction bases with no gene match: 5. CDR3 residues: CASSEWTSGGSYEQYF. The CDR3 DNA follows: TGTGCCAGCAGCGAATGGACTAGCGGGGGGTCCTACGAGCAGTACTTC.

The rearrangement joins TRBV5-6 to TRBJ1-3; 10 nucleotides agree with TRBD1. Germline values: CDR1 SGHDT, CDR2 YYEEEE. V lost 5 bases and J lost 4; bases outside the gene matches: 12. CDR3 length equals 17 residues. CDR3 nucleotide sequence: TGTGCCAGCAGTCCTAATCGGGACAGGGGAGTCGGAAACACCATATATTTT. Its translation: CASSPNRDRGVGNTIYF. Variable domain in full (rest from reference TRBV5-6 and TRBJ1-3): DAGVTQSPTHLIKTRGQQVTLRCSPKSGHDTVSWYQQALGQGPQFIFQYYEEEERQRGNFPDRFSGHQFPNYSSELNVNALLLGDSALYLCASSPNRDRGVGNTIYFGEGSWLTVV.

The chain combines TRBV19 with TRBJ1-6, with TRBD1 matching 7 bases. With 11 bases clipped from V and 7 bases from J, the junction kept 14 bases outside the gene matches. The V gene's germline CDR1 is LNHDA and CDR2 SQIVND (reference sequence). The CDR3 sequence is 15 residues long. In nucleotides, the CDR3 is TGTGCCTCCAACGGAAGGGGGCTAAGGAATTCACCCCTCCACTTT. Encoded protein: CASNGRGLRNSPLHF.

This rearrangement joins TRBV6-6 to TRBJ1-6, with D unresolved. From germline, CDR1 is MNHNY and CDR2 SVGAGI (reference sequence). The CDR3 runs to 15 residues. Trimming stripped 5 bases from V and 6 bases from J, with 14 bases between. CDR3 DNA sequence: TGTGCCAGCAGTCTGGAGGCCCAGGTTAATTCACCCCTCCACTTT. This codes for CASSLEAQVNSPLHF.

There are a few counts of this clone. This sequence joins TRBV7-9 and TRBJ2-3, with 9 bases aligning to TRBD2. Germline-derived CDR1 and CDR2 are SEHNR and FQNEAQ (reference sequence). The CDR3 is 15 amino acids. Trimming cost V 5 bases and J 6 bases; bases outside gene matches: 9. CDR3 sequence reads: CASSPSGGSWDTQYF. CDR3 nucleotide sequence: TGTGCCAGCAGCCCGAGCGGGGGGTCTTGGGATACGCAGTATTTT.

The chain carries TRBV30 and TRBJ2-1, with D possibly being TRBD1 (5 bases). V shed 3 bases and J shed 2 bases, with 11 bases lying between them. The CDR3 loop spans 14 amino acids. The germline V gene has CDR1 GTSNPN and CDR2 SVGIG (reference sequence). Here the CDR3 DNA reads TGTGCCTGGAGCCCCAGGGTAACCTACAATGAGCAGTTCTTC. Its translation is CAWSPRVTYNEQFF.

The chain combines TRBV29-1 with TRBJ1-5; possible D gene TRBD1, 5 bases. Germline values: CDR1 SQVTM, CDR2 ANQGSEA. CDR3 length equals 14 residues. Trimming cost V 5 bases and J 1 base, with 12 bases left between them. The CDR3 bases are TGCAGCGTTAAACAGGAAAAAAGCAATCAGCCCCAGCATTTT. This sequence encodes CSVKQEKSNQPQHF.

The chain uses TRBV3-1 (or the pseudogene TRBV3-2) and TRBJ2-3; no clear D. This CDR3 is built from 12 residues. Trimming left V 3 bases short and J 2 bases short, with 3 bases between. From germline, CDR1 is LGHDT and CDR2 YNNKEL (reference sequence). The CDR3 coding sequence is TGTGCCAGCAGCCACTACACAGATACGCAGTATTTT. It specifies CASSHYTDTQYF.

The CDR3 nucleotides are TGTGCCAGCCGCACAGACCCACCTTCACCCCTCCACTTT. Protein sequence: CASRTDPPSPLHF. The V gene is TRBV28, the J gene TRBJ1-6; D is unclear. The germline V gene has CDR1 MDHEN and CDR2 SYDVKM. Trimming removed 8 bases from V and 9 bases from J, with 14 bases in between. The CDR3 loop spans 13 amino acids.

The CDR3 DNA is TGTGCCAGCAGCTCGCCGGGACTAGCGGGGGGGCAGAACACCGGGGAGCTGTTTTTT. It specifies CASSSPGLAGGQNTGELFF. The chain carries TRBV5-6 and TRBJ2-2; 16 bases match TRBD2. The CDR3 loop spans 19 amino acids. Germline lookup yields CDR1 SGHDT and CDR2 YYEEEE. Trimming took 3 bases from V and 1 from J; bases not matched to a gene: 6.

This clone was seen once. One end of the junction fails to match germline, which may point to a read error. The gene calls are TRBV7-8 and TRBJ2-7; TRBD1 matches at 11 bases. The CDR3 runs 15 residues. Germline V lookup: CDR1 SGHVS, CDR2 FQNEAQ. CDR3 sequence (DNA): TGTGCCGGCAGCACCTGGGACAGGGGGTCCTACGAGCAGTACTTC. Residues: CAGSTWDRGSYEQYF. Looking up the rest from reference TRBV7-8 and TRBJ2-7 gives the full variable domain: GAGVSQSPRYKVAKRGQDVALRCDPISGHVSLFWYQQALGQGPEFLTYFQNEAQLDKSGLPSDRFFAERPEGSVSTLKIQRTQQEDSAVYLCAGSTWDRGSYEQYFGPGTRLTVT.

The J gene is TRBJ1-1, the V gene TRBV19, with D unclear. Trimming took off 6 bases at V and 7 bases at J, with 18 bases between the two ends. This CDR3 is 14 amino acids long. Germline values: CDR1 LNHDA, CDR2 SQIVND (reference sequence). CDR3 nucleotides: TGTGCCAGTAGCACCCCATACGGTGTAGATGAAGCTTTCTTT. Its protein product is CASSTPYGVDEAFF.

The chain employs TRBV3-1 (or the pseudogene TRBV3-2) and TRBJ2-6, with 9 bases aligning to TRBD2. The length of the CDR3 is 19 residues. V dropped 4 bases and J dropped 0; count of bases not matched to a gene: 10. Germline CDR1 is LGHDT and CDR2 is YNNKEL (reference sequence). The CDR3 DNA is TGTGCCAGCAGCCGGCTTAGCGGGGGCCCTCCCTCTGGGGCCAACGTCCTGACTTTC. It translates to CASSRLSGGPPSGANVLTF.

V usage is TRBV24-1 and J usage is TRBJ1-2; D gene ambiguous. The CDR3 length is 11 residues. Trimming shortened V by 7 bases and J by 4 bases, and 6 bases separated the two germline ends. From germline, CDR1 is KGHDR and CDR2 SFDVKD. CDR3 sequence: CATSSGYGYTF. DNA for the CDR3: TGTGCCACCAGCTCCGGCTATGGCTACACCTTC.

The CDR3 protein is CASSINRGSRQPQHF. Written as DNA, the CDR3 is TGTGCCAGTAGTATCAACAGGGGGTCACGTCAGCCCCAGCATTTT. V gene TRBV19 combines with J gene TRBJ1-5, with 8 bases fitting TRBD1. V shed 3 bases, J shed 6 bases, and the junction held 7 bases outside the gene matches. CDR3 size: 15 residues. CDR1 is LNHDA, CDR2 SQIVND, per germline (reference sequence).